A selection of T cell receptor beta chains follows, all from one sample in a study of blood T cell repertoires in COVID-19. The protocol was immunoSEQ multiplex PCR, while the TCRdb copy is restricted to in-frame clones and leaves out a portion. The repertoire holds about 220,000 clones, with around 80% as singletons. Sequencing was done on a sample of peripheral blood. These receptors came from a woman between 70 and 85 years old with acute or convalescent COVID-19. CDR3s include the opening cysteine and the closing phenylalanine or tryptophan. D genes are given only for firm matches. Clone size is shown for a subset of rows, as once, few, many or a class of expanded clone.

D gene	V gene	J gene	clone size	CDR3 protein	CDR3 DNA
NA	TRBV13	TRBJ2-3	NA	CASSLGNTQYF	TGTGCCAGCAGCTTAGGTAATACGCAGTATTTT
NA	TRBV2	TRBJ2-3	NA	CASTGSSADTQYF	TGTGCCAGCACGGGGAGTAGTGCAGATACGCAGTATTTT
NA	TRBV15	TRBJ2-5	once	CATSRAAGSQETQYF	TGTGCCACCAGCAGAGCGGCAGGCTCTCAAGAGACCCAGTACTTC
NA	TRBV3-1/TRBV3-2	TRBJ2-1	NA	CASSQDQLALEQFF	TGTGCCAGCAGCCAAGACCAACTAGCTCTTGAGCAGTTCTTC
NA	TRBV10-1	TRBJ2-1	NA	CASSADSSSYNEQFF	TGCGCCAGCAGCGCGGACAGCAGCTCCTACAATGAGCAGTTCTTC
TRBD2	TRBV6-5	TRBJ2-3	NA	CASSYGAGGRIDTQYF	TGTGCCAGCAGTTACGGGGCGGGGGGCCGCATAGATACGCAGTATTTT
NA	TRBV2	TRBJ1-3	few	CASTGSSGNTIYF	TGTGCCAGTACAGGGAGCTCTGGAAACACCATATATTTT
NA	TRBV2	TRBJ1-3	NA	CASSVDSALGNTIYF	TGTGCCAGCAGTGTTGACAGTGCCCTTGGAAACACCATATATTTT
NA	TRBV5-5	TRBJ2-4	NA	CASSAGGRRDKNIQYF	TGTGCCAGCAGCGCCGGAGGGAGGAGGGACAAAAACATTCAGTACTTC
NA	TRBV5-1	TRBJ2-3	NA	CASSPAGRGTSTDTQYF	TGCGCCAGCAGCCCCGCCGGCAGGGGTACGTCCACAGATACGCAGTATTTT
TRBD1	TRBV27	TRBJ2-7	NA	CASSQPGQGTNSYEQYF	TGTGCCAGCAGTCAACCGGGACAGGGGACAAACTCCTACGAGCAGTACTTC
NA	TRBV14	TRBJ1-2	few	CASSPLSGQSDYGYTF	TGTGCCAGCAGCCCCCTGTCGGGTCAGTCCGACTATGGCTACACCTTC
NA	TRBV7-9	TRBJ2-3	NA	CASRYGATDTQYF	TGTGCCAGCAGATATGGGGCCACAGATACGCAGTATTTT
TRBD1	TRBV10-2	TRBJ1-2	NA	CASSGLRTGHYGYTF	TGCGCCAGCAGTGGCCTCCGGACAGGGCACTATGGCTACACCTTC
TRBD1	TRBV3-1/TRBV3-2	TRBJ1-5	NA	CASSQGTGGQPQHF	TGTGCCAGCAGCCAAGGGACAGGGGGACAGCCCCAGCATTTT
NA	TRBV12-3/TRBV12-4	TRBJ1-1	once	CASSLQGNTEAFF	TGTGCCAGCAGCCTACAGGGGAACACTGAAGCTTTCTTT
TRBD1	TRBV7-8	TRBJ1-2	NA	CASSLTGQGQAGYTF	TGTGCCAGCAGCTTAACAGGACAGGGCCAGGCAGGCTACACCTTC
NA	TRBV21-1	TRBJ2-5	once	CASRPQGRNDRETQYF	TGTGCCAGCAGACCACAGGGTAGAAATGATAGAGAGACCCAGTACTTC
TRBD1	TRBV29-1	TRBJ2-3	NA	CSHPPTGGTGTDTQYF	TGCAGCCACCCCCCGACAGGGGGGACAGGTACAGATACGCAGTATTTT
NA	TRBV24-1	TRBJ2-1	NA	CATSEYGEQFF	TGTGCCACCAGTGAATACGGTGAGCAGTTCTTC
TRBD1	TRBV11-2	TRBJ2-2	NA	CASSLMRGQVGELFF	TGTGCCAGCAGCTTAATGAGGGGGCAGGTCGGGGAGCTGTTTTTT
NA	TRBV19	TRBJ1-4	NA	CASQAGENEKLFF	TGTGCCAGTCAAGCAGGGGAGAATGAAAAACTGTTTTTT